Here is one T cell receptor beta chain with its context. It was with a sample-barcoded 5' primer and a J-beta primer mix that a second PCR of about 6 to 11 cycles was run. Every single cDNA molecule received a tag from a template-switch adaptor with 12 random nucleotides. TCRdb itself ran the 5' RACE reads through MiXCR, one entry per CDR3 protein. The table shows around 790,000 distinct CDR3 sequences, with under 45% occurring only once. Drawing of peripheral blood yielded ten milliliters from each donor. This entry belongs to a study of blood T cells in healthy people across ages. The V segment lost 3 bases and the J segment 5 bases; nucleotides outside the gene matches: 12. Germline CDR1 reads ENHRY; CDR2 reads SYGVKD. This CDR3 comprises 17 residues.

The sequencing sample was made of blood. The chain couples TRBV10-3 to TRBJ1-1; 10 nucleotides match TRBD1. This TCR was recovered from a man aged 60 to 69 in good health. The DNA for the CDR3 is TGTGCCATCAGTGAATTCGGGACAGGGGCCTCTAGAACTGAAGCTTTCTTT. It specifies CAISEFGTGASRTEAFF.